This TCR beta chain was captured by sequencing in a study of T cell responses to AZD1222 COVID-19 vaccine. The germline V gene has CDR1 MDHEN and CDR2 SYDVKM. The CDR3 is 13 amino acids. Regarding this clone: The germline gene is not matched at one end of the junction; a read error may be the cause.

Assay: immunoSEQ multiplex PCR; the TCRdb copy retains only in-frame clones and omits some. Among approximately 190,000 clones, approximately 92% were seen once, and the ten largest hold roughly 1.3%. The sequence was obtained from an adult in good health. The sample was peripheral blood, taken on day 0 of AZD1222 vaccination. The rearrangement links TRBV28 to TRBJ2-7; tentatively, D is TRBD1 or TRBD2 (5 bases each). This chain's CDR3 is CASSTPGRLDGDF. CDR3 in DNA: TGTGCCAGCAGTACACCGGGACGCCTCGACGGGGACTTC.